A selection of T cell receptor beta chains follows, all from one sample in a study of blood T cells in healthy people across ages. TCRdb analysed the 5' RACE reads with MiXCR anew, one entry per CDR3 protein. The sample has roughly 1.5 million distinct CDR3 sequences; roughly two fifths are singletons. Source material: blood. Receptors originate from a woman between 18 and 30 years old in good health. Both conserved end residues are part of each CDR3. D genes are given only for firm matches. Clone size appears in some rows only: once, few, many, or a class for an expanded clone.

V	J	size	D	DNA	CDR3
TRBV6-2/TRBV6-3	TRBJ2-1	few	NA	TGTGCCAGCAAGGCGGGACCCTACAATGAGCAGTTCTTC	CASKAGPYNEQFF
TRBV7-2	TRBJ1-6	NA	NA	TGTGCCAGCAGCTTAGTAGGACCCGATGATTCACCCCTCCACTTT	CASSLVGPDDSPLHF
TRBV2	TRBJ2-7	NA	NA	TGTGCCAGCAGTGAAAGCGTCAGACCCTACGAGCAGTACTTC	CASSESVRPYEQYF
TRBV24-1	TRBJ2-3	few	NA	TGTGCCACCAGTGATTCGTGGGGCTCGGACACAGATACGCAGTATTTT	CATSDSWGSDTDTQYF
TRBV9	TRBJ1-2	NA	TRBD1	TGTGCCAGCACCCGTACAGGGGGCGAGGGGAATGGCTACACCTTC	CASTRTGGEGNGYTF
TRBV6-5	TRBJ2-5	NA	NA	TGTGCCAGCAGCCCCTCCCAAGGGTGGGAGACCCAGTACTTC	CASSPSQGWETQYF
TRBV9	TRBJ2-5	once	TRBD2	TGTGCCAGCAGCCCCCGAGCAGCGGGGGGTCGGGAGACCCAGTACTTC	CASSPRAAGGRETQYF
TRBV7-9	TRBJ1-1	NA	NA	TGTGCCACTTCGTTCACAGTGAGCACTGAAGCTTTCTTT	CATSFTVSTEAFF
TRBV12-3/TRBV12-4	TRBJ2-7	few	TRBD1	TGTGCCAGCAGGGGACAGGATGACTGGTCCGAGCAGTACTTC	CASRGQDDWSEQYF
TRBV24-1	TRBJ1-5	few	NA	TGTGCCACCAGTGAAACAGGCAATCAGCCCCAGCATTTT	CATSETGNQPQHF
TRBV7-9	TRBJ2-1	NA	NA	TGTGCCAGCAGCCCTCCGGCAGGGATGGATGAGCAGTTCTTC	CASSPPAGMDEQFF
TRBV20-1	TRBJ2-7	few	TRBD2	TGCAGTGCTAGAGATCGTTCTAGCGGGATTCACGAGCAGTACTTC	CSARDRSSGIHEQYF
TRBV27	TRBJ2-7	NA	NA	TGTGCCAGCCGAGAAAGCAACGAGCAGTACTTC	CASRESNEQYF
TRBV28	TRBJ1-5	few	NA	TGTGCCAGCAGCCTCGCCAGGGCTAGCAATCAGCCCCAGCATTTT	CASSLARASNQPQHF
TRBV4-1	TRBJ1-1	few	NA	TGCGCCAGCAGCCAAGTGGGGAGGGGTGAGAGCACTGAAGCTTTCTTT	CASSQVGRGESTEAFF
TRBV20-1	TRBJ2-7	few	TRBD1	TGCAGTGCTAGGCACAGGGGTACCTACGAGCAGTACTTC	CSARHRGTYEQYF
TRBV5-1	TRBJ2-7	once	NA	TGCGCCAGCAGCCCTGGACTTTCACCCCTTGACGAGCAGTACTTC	CASSPGLSPLDEQYF
TRBV24-1	TRBJ2-3	NA	TRBD2	TGTGCCACCAGACTTAGCGGGAGGAGCACAGATACGCAGTATTTT	CATRLSGRSTDTQYF
TRBV20-1	TRBJ2-5	few	NA	TGCAGTGCTAGAGATCTGAGACAGAGCCAAGAGACCCAGTACTTC	CSARDLRQSQETQYF
TRBV19	TRBJ2-7	NA	NA	TGTGCCAGTAGTATTCTATTGAGCTCCTACGAGCAGTACTTC	CASSILLSSYEQYF
TRBV13	TRBJ2-5	NA	NA	TGTGCCAGCAGTCAGGGAAAAGTTTGGGAGACCCAGTACTTC	CASSQGKVWETQYF